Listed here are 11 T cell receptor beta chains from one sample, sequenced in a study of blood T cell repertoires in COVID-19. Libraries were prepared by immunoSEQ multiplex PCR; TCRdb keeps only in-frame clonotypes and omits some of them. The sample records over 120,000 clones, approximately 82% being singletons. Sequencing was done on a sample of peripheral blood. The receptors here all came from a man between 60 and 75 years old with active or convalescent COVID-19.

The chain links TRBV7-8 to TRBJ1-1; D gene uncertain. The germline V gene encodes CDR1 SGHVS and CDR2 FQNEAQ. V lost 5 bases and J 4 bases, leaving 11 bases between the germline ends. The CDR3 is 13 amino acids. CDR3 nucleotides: TGTGCCAGCAGCCCCCGGGTTGCCACTGAAGCTTTCTTT. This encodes CASSPRVATEAFF.

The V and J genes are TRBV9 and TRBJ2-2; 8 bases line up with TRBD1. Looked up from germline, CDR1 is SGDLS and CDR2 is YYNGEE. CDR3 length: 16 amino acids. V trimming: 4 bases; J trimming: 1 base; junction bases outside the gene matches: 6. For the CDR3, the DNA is TGTGCCAGCAGCCCTCTGGACAGGGTGAACACCGGGGAGCTGTTTTTT. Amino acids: CASSPLDRVNTGELFF. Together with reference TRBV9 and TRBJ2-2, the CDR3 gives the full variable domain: DSGVTQTPKHLITATGQRVTLRCSPRSGDLSVYWYQQSLDQGLQFLIQYYNGEERAKGNILERFSAQQFPDLHSELNLSSLELGDSALYFCASSPLDRVNTGELFFGEGSRLTVL.

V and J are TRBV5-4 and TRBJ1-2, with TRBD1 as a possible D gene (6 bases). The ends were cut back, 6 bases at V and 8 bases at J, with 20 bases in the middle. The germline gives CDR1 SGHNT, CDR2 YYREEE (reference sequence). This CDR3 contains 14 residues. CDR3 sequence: CASTNDRATGGYTF. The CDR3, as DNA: TGTGCCAGCACCAATGACAGAGCCACAGGGGGCTACACCTTC.

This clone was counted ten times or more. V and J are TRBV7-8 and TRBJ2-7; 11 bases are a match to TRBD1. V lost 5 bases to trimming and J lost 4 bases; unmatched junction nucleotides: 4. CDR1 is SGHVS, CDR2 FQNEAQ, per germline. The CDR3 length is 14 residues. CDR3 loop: CASSNRDRGYEQYF. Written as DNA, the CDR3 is TGTGCCAGCAGCAACCGGGACAGGGGGTACGAGCAGTACTTC. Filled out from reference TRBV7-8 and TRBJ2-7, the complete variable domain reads GAGVSQSPRYKVAKRGQDVALRCDPISGHVSLFWYQQALGQGPEFLTYFQNEAQLDKSGLPSDRFFAERPEGSVSTLKIQRTQQEDSAVYLCASSNRDRGYEQYFGPGTRLTVT.

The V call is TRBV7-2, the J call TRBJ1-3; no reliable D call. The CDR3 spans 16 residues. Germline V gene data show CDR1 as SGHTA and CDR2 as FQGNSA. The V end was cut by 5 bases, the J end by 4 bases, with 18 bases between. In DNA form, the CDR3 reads TGTGCCAGCAGCCCGAGTAGGAGAGGGTCCGGAAACACCATATATTTT. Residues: CASSPSRRGSGNTIYF.

CDR3 residues: CASRDRGRATNEKLFF. The CDR3 bases are TGTGCCAGTAGGGACAGGGGGCGGGCAACTAATGAAAAACTGTTTTTT. The chain couples TRBV19 to TRBJ1-4, with 11 bases matching TRBD1. CDR1 is LNHDA and CDR2 is SQIVND in the germline V gene (reference sequence). V trimming: 6 bases; J trimming: 0 bases; junction bases outside the gene matches: 3. The CDR3 length is 16 residues.

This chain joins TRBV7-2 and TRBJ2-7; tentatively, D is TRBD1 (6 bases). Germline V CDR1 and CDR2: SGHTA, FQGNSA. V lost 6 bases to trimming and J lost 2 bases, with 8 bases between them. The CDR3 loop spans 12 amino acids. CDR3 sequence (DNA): TGTGCCAGCAGTCGGACAGCCTACGAGCAGTACTTC. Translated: CASSRTAYEQYF.

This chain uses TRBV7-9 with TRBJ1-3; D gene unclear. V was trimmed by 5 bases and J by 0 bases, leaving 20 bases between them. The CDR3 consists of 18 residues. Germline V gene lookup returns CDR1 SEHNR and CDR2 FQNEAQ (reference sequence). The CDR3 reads CASSLRGQQTLSGNTIYF. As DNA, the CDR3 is TGTGCCAGCAGCCTTAGAGGGCAGCAGACACTCTCTGGAAACACCATATATTTT.

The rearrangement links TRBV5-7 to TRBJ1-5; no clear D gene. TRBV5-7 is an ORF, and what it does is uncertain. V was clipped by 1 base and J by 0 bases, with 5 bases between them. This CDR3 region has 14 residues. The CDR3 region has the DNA TGTGCCAGCAGCTTGACATATAGCAATCAGCCCCAGCATTTT. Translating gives CASSLTYSNQPQHF.

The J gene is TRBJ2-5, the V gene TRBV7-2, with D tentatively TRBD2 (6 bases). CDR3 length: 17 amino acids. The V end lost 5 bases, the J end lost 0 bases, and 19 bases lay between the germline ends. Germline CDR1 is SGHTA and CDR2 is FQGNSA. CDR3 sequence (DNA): TGTGCCAGCAGCCCCGACGCGGGACGAGAGTACCAAGAGACCCAGTACTTC. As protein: CASSPDAGREYQETQYF. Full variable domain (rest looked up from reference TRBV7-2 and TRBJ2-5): GAGVSQSPSNKVTEKGKDVELRCDPISGHTALYWYRQSLGQGLEFLIYFQGNSAPDKSGLPSDRFSAERTGGSVSTLTIQRTQQEDSAVYLCASSPDAGREYQETQYFGPGTRLLVL.

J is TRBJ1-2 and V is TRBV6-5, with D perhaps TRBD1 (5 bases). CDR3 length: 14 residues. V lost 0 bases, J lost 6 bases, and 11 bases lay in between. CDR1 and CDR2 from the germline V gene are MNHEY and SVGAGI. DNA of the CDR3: TGTGCCAGCAGTTACTCGGGGCAGGGCGATGGCTACACCTTC. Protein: CASSYSGQGDGYTF.